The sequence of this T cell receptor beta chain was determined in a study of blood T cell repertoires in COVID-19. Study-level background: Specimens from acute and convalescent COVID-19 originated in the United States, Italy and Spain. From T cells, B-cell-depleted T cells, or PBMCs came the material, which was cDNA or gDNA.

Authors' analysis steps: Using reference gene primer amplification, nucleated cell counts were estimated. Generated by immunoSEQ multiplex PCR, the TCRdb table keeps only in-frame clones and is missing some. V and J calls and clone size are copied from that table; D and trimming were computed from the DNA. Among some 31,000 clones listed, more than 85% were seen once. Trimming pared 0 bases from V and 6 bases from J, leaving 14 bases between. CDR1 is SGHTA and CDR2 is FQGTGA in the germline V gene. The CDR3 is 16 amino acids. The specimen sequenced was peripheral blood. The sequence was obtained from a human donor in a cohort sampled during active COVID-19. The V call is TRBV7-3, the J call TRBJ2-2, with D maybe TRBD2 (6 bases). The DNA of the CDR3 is TGTGCCAGCAGCTTAACGTCAGGAGGGCTTTCCGGGGAGCTGTTTTTT. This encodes CASSLTSGGLSGELFF. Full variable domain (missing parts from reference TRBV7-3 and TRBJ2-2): GAGVSQTPSNKVTEKGKYVELRCDPISGHTALYWYRQSLGQGPEFLIYFQGTGAADDSGLPNDRFFAVRPEGSVSTLKIQRTERGDSAVYLCASSLTSGGLSGELFFGEGSRLTVL.